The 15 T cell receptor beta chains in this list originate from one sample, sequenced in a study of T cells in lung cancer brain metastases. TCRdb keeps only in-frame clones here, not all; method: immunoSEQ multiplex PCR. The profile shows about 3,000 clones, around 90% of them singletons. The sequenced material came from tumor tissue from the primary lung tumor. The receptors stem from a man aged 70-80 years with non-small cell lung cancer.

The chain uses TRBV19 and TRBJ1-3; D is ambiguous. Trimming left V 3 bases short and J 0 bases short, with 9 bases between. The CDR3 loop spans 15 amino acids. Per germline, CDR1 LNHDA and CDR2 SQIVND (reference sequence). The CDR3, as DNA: TGTGCCAGTAGTATCGACCAAAGCTCTGGAAACACCATATATTTT. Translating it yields CASSIDQSSGNTIYF.

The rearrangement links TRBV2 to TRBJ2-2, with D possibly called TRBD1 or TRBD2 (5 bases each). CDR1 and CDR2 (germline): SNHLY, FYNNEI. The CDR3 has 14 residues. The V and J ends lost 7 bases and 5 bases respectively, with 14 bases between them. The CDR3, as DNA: TGTGCCAGCAAGTGGCAGGGACCTACCGGGGAGCTGTTTTTT. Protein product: CASKWQGPTGELFF.

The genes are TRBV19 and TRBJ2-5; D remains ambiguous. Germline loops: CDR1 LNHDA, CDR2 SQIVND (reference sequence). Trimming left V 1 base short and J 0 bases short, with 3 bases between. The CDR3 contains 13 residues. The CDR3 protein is CASSIVYQETQYF. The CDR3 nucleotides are TGTGCCAGTAGTATAGTTTACCAAGAGACCCAGTACTTC.

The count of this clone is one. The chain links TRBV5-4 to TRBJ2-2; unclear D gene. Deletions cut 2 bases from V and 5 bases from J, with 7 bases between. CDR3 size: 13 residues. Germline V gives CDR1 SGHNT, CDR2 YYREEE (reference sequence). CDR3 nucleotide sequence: TGTGCCAGCAGCTTAAGTGGGACCGGGGAGCTGTTTTTT. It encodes CASSLSGTGELFF.

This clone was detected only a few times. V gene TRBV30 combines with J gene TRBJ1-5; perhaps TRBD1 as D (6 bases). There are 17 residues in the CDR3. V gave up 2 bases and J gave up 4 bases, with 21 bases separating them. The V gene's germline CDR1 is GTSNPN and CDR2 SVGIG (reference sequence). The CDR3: CAWSPPVRGNVNQPQHF. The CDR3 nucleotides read TGTGCCTGGAGTCCGCCGGTCAGGGGAAACGTGAATCAGCCCCAGCATTTT.

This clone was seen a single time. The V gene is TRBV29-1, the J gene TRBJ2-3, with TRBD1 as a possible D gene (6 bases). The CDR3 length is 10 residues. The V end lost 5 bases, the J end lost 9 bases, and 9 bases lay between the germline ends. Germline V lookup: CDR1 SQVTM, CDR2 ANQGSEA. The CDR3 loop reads CSVLDSTQYF. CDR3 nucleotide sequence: TGCAGCGTTCTGGACAGCACGCAGTATTTT.

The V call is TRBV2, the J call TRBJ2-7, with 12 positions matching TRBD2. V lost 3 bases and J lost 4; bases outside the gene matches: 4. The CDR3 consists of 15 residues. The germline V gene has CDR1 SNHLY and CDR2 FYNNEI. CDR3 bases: TGTGCCAGCAGTGATGCACTAGCGGGGGGTTACGAGCAGTACTTC. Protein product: CASSDALAGGYEQYF.

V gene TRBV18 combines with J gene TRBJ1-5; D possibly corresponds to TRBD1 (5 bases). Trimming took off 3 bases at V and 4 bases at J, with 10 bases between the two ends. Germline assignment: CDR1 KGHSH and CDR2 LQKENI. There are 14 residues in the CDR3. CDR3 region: CASSPAGMNQPQHF. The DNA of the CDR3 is TGTGCCAGCTCACCGGCAGGGATGAATCAGCCCCAGCATTTT.

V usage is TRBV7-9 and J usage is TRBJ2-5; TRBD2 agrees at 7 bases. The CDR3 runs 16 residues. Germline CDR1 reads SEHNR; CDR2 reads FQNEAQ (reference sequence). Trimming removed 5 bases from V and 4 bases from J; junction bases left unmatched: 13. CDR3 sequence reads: CASSPGLAGNGETQYF. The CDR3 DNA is TGTGCCAGCAGCCCGGGTTTAGCGGGTAATGGAGAGACCCAGTACTTC. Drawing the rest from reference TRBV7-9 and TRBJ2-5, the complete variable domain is DTGVSQNPRHKITKRGQNVTFRCDPISEHNRLYWYRQTLGQGPEFLTYFQNEAQLEKSRLLSDRFSAERPKGSFSTLEIQRTEQGDSAMYLCASSPGLAGNGETQYFGPGTRLLVL.

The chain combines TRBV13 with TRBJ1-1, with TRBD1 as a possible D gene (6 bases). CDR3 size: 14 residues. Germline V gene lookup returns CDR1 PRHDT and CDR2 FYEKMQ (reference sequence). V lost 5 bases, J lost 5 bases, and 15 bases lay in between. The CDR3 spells CASSRGQKETEAFF. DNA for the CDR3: TGTGCCAGCAGCAGAGGACAGAAGGAGACTGAAGCTTTCTTT.

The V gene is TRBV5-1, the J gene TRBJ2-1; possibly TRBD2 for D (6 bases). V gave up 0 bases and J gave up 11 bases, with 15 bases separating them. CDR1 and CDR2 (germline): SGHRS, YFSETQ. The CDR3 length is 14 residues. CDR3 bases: TGCGCCAGCAGCTTGGGCGAAACAGGAGGGCAGCAGTTCTTC. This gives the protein CASSLGETGGQQFF. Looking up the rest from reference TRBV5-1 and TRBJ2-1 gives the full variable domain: KAGVTQTPRYLIKTRGQQVTLSCSPISGHRSVSWYQQTPGQGLQFLFEYFSETQRNKGNFPGRFSGRQFSNSRSEMNVSTLELGDSALYLCASSLGETGGQQFFGPGTRLTVL.

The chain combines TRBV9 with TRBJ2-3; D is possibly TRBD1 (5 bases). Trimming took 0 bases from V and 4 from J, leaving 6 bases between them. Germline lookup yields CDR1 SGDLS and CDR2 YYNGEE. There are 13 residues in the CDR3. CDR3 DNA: TGTGCCAGCAGCGTAGAAGGGGCAGATACGCAGTATTTT. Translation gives CASSVEGADTQYF.

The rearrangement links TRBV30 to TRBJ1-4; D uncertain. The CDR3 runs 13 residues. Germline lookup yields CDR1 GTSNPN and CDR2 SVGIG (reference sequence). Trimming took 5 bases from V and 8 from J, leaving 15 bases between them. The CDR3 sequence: CAWGEGPDEKLFF. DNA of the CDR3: TGTGCCTGGGGGGAGGGCCCTGACGAAAAACTGTTTTTT.

This CDR3 is CASRRLNTEAFF. Written as DNA, the CDR3 is TGTGCCAGCAGGAGACTGAACACTGAAGCTTTCTTT. This sequence joins TRBV2 and TRBJ1-1; D is uncertain. CDR3 size: 12 residues. Per the germline V gene, CDR1 is SNHLY and CDR2 is FYNNEI. With 6 bases removed from V and 0 bases from J, the gap between germline ends came to 5 bases.

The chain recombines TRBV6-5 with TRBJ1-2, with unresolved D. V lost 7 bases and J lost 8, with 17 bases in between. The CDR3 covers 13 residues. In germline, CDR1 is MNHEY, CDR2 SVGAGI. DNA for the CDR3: TGTGCCAGCACCGACGACCTACTCTTCGGCTACACCTTC. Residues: CASTDDLLFGYTF.